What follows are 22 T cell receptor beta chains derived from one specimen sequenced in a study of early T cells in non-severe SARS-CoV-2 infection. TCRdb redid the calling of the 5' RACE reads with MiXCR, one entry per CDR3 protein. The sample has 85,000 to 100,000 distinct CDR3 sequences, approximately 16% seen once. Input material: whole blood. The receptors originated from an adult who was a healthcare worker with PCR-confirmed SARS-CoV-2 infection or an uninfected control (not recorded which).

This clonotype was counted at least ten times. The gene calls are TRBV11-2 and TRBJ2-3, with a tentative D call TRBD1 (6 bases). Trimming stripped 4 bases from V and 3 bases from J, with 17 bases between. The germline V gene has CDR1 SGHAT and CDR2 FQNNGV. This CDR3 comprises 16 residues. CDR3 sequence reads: CASSYGLGALTDTQYF. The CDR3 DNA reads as TGTGCCAGCAGCTATGGACTGGGGGCGCTAACAGATACGCAGTATTTT.

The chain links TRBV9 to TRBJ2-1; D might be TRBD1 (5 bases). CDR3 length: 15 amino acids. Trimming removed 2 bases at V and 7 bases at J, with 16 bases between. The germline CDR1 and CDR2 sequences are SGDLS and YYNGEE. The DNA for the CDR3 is TGTGCCAGCAGCGTCGAAGGTTGGCAGGGAAATGAGCAGTTCTTC. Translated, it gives CASSVEGWQGNEQFF.

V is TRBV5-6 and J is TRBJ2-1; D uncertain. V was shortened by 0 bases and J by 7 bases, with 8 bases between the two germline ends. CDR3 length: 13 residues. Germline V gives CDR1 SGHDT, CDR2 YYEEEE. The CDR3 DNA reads TGTGCCAGCAGCTTGGATCCAGTAAATGAGCAGTTCTTC. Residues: CASSLDPVNEQFF.

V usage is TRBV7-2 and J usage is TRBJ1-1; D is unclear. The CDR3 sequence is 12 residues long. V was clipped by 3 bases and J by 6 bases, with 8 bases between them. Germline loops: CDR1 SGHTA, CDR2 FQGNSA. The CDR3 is CASSFSIAEAFF. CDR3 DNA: TGTGCCAGCAGCTTTTCTATCGCTGAAGCTTTCTTT.

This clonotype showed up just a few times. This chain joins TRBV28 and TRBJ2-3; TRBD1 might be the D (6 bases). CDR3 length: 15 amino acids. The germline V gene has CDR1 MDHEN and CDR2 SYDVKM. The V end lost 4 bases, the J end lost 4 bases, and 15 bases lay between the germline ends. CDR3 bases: TGTGCCAGCAGTTCCTACAGGGAAGGGGCAGATACGCAGTATTTT. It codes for CASSSYREGADTQYF. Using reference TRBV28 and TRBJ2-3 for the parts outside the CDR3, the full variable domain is DVKVTQSSRYLVKRTGEKVFLECVQDMDHENMFWYRQDPGLGLRLIYFSYDVKMKEKGDIPEGYSVSREKKERFSLILESASTNQTSMYLCASSSYREGADTQYFGPGTRLTVL.

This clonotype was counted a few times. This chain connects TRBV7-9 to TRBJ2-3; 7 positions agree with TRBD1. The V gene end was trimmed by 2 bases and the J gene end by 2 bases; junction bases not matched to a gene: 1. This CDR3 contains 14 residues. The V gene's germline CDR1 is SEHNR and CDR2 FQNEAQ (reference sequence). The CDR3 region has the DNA TGTGCCAGCAGCTTAAAGGGGGCCACAGATACGCAGTATTTT. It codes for CASSLKGATDTQYF.

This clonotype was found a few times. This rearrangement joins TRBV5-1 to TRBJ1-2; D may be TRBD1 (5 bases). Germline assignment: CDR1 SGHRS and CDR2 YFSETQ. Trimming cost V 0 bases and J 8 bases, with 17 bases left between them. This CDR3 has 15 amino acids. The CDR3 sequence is CASSLGPGRREGYTF. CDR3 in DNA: TGCGCCAGCAGCTTGGGGCCAGGGAGAAGAGAAGGCTACACCTTC.

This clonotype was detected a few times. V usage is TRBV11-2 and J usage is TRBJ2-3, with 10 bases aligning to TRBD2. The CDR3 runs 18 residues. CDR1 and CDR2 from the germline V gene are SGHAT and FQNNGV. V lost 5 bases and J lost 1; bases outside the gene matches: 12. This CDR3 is CASSNKRRGLAGTDTQYF. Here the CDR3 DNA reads TGTGCCAGCAGCAATAAACGCAGAGGACTAGCGGGCACAGATACGCAGTATTTT.

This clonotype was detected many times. In DNA, the CDR3 is TGTGCCAGCAGTGAGACAAACACCGGGGAGCTGTTTTTT. It yields the protein CASSETNTGELFF. The chain has TRBV6-4 and TRBJ2-2; unclear D gene. The CDR3 totals 13 residues. Germline V gene lookup returns CDR1 MRHNA and CDR2 SNTAGT. V was clipped by 3 bases and J by 2 bases, with 4 bases between them.

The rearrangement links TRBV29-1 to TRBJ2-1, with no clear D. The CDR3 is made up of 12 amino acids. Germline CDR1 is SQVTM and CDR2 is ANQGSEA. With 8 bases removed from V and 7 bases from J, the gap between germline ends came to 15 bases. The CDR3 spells CSPRTPANEQFF. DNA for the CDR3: TGCAGCCCCCGGACCCCCGCGAATGAGCAGTTCTTC.

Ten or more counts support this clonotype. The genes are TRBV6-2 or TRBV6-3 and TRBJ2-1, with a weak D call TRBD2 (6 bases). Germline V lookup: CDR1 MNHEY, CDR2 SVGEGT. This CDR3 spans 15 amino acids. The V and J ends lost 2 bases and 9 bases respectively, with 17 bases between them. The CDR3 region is CASSYRASAIGEQFF. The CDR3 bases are TGTGCCAGCAGTTACAGGGCTAGCGCGATTGGTGAGCAGTTCTTC.

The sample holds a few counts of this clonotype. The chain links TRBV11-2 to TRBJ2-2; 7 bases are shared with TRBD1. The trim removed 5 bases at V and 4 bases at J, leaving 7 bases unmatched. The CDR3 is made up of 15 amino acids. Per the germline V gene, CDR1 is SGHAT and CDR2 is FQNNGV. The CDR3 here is CASSADRVRTGELFF. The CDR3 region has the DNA TGTGCCAGCAGCGCCGACAGGGTTCGCACCGGGGAGCTGTTTTTT. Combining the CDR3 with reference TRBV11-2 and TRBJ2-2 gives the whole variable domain EAGVAQSPRYKIIEKRQSVAFWCNPISGHATLYWYQQILGQGPKLLIQFQNNGVVDDSQLPKDRFSAERLKGVDSTLKIQPAKLEDSAVYLCASSADRVRTGELFFGEGSRLTVL.

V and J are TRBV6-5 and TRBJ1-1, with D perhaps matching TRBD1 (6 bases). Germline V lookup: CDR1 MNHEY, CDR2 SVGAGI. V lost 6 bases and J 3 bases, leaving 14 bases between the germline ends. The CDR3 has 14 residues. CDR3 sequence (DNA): TGTGCCAGCAGCCCCGCCACAGGGCACACTGAAGCTTTCTTT. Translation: CASSPATGHTEAFF.

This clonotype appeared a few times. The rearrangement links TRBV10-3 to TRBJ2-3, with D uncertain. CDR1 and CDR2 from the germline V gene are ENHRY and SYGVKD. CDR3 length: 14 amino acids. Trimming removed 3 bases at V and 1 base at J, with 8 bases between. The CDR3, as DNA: TGTGCCATCAGTGACGGCAGACGCACAGATACGCAGTATTTT. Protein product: CAISDGRRTDTQYF.

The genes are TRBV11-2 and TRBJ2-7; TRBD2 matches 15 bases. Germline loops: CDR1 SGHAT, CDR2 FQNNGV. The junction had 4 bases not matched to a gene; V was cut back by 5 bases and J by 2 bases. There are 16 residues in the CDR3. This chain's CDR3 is CASSTRTSGRAYEQYF. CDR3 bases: TGTGCCAGCAGCACCCGGACTAGCGGGAGGGCCTACGAGCAGTACTTC.

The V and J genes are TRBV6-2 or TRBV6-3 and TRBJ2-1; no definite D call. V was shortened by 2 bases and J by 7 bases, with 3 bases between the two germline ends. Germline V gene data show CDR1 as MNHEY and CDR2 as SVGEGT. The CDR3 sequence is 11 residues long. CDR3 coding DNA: TGTGCCAGCAGTTACATGAATGAGCAGTTCTTC. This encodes CASSYMNEQFF.

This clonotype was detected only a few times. Here the CDR3 reads CASSQDRGLPNEKLFF. The CDR3 DNA sequence: TGTGCCAGCAGTCAGGACAGGGGGCTGCCTAATGAAAAACTGTTTTTT. V and J are TRBV6-6 and TRBJ1-4, with 11 bases identical to TRBD1. In germline, CDR1 is MNHNY, CDR2 SVGAGI (reference sequence). V shed 5 bases and J 3 bases; nucleotides not matched to a gene: 5. CDR3 length: 16 residues.

The CDR3 region is CTTQSGSSKEQYF. The DNA of the CDR3 is TGTACCACCCAGTCGGGGTCCTCCAAGGAGCAGTACTTC. V is TRBV27 and J is TRBJ2-7; the D gene is possibly TRBD2 (5 bases). The germline V gene encodes CDR1 MNHEY and CDR2 SMNVEV (reference sequence). This CDR3 is built from 13 residues.

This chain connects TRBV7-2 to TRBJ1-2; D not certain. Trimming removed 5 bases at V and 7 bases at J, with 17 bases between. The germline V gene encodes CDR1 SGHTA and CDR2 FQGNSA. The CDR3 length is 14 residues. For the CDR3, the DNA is TGTGCCAGCAGCACGACATTAATTGCGGTTGGCTACACCTTC. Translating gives CASSTTLIAVGYTF.

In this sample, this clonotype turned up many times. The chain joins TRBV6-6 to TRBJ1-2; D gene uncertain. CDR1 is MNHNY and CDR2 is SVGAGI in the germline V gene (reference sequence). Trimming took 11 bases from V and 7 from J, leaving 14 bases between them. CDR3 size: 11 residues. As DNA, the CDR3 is TGTGCCTCGGGAGGAGCGGGTGGCTACACCTTC. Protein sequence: CASGGAGGYTF.

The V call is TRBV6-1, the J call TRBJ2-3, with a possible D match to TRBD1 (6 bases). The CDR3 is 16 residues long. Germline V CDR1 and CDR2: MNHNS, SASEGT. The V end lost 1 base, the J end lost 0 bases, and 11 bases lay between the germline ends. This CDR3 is CASSEGTGISTDTQYF. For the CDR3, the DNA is TGTGCCAGCAGTGAAGGCACAGGGATTAGCACAGATACGCAGTATTTT.

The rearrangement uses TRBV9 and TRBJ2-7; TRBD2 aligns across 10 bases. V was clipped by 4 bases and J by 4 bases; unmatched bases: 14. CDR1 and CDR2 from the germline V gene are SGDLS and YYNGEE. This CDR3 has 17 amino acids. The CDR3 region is CASSPRLEREGRYEQYF. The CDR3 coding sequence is TGTGCCAGCAGCCCCCGCCTGGAGCGGGAGGGAAGGTACGAGCAGTACTTC.